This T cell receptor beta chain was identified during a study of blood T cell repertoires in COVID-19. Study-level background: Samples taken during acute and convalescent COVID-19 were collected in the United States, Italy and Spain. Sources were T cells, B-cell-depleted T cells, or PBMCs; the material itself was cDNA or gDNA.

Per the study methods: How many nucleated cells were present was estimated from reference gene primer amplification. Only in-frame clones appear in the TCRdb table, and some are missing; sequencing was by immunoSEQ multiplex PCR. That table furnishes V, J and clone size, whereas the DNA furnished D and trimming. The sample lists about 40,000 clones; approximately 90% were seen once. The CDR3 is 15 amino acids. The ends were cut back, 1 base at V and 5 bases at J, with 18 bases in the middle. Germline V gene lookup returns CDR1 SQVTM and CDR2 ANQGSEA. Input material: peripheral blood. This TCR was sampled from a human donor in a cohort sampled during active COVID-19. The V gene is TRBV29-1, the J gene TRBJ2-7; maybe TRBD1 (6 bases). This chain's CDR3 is CSVEAILGTNHEQYF. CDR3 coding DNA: TGCAGCGTTGAAGCTATACTCGGGACAAACCACGAGCAGTACTTC.